The TCR beta chain described here comes from a study of cytomegalovirus exposure and HLA in healthy donors. This clone was seen a single time. PCR primers comprised 60 Vbeta and 13 Jbeta primers. Produced via immunoSEQ multiplex PCR; TCRdb's table is partial and in-frame only. The sample has about 270,000 clones, approximately 70% seen once. This CDR3 has 15 residues. Germline V lookup: CDR1 KGHSH, CDR2 LQKENI. With V trimmed by 3 bases and J by 1 base, 5 bases remained unmatched. Sequences were obtained from PBMCs. This TCR was recovered from a female donor in good health and CMV-seronegative. The rearrangement uses TRBV18 and TRBJ1-1; TRBD1 matches 7 bases. The CDR3 DNA follows: TGTGCCAGCTCACCTGGGCGACAGGGGAACACTGAAGCTTTCTTT. Amino acids: CASSPGRQGNTEAFF.